Below, one TCR beta chain is given with its context. There are 12 residues in the CDR3. Trimming took off 2 bases at V and 6 bases at J, with 8 bases between the two ends. Germline V gene lookup returns CDR1 KGHSH and CDR2 LQKENI. These data belong to a study of T cell changes during pregnancy in multiple sclerosis. The method was immunoSEQ multiplex PCR; TCRdb's version includes in-frame clones alone and lacks a portion of them. The sample has about 54,000 clones, 85% to 90% seen once. The receptor was derived from a female donor with multiple sclerosis, enrolled in a pregnancy study. This rearrangement joins TRBV18 to TRBJ2-7, with a tentative D call TRBD1 (5 bases). The sequencing used CD4+ T cells from peripheral blood mononuclear cells, collected in the first trimester of pregnancy. The CDR3 bases are TGTGCCAGCTCACCAGGGGCGCCCGAGCAGTACTTC. Protein sequence: CASSPGAPEQYF.